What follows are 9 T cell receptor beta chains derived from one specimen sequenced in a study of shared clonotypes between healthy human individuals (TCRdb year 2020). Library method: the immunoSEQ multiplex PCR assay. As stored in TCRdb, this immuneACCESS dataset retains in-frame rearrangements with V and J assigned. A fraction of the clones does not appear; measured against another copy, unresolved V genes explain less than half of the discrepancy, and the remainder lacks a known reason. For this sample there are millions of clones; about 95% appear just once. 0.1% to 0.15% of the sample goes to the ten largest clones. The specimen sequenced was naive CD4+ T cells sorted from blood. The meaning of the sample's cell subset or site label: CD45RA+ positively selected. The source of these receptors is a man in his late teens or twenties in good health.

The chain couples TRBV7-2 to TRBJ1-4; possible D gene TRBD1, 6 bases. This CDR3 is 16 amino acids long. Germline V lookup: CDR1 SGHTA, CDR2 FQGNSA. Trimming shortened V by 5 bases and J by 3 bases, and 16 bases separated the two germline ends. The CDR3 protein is CASSPAQGSANEKLFF. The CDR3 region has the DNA TGTGCCAGCAGCCCAGCACAGGGTTCGGCTAATGAAAAACTGTTTTTT.

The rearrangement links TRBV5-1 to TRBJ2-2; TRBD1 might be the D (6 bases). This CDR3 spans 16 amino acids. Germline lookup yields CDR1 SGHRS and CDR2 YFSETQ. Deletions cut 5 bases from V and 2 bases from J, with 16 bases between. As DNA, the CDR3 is TGCGCCAGCAGTTCCGGGACAAAAGCTAACACCGGGGAGCTGTTTTTT. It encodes CASSSGTKANTGELFF.

This CDR3 reads CASRVTGDSPLHF. The CDR3 nucleotides are TGTGCCAGTAGAGTCACAGGGGATTCACCCCTCCACTTT. The genes are TRBV19 and TRBJ1-6; 7 bases agree with TRBD1. This CDR3 comprises 13 residues. J lost 8 bases, V lost 6 bases, and 4 bases had no gene match. CDR1 is LNHDA and CDR2 is SQIVND in the germline V gene (reference sequence).

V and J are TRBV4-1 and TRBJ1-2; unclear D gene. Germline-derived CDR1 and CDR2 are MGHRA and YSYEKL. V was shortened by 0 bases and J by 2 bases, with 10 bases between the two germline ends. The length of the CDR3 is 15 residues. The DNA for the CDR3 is TGCGCCAGCAGCCAAGATGGGCAGTACAACTATGGCTACACCTTC. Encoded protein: CASSQDGQYNYGYTF.

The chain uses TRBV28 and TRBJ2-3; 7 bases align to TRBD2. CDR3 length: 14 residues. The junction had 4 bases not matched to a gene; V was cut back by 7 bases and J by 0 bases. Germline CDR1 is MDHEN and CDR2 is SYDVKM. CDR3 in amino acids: CASKRGGSTDTQYF. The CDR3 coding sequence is TGTGCCAGCAAACGCGGGGGTAGCACAGATACGCAGTATTTT.

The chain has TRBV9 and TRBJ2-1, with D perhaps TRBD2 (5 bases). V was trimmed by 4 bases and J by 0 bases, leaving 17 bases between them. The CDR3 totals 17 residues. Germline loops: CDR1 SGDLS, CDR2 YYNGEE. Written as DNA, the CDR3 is TGTGCCAGCAGCCCGGACTCTCCGTCCGTCTCCTACAATGAGCAGTTCTTC. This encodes CASSPDSPSVSYNEQFF.

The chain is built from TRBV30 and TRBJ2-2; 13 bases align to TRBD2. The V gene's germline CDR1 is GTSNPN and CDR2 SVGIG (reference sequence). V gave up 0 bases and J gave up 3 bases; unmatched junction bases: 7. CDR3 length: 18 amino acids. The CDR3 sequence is CAWSVGRTSGRDTGELFF. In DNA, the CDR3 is TGTGCCTGGAGTGTAGGTCGGACTAGCGGGAGAGACACCGGGGAGCTGTTTTTT.

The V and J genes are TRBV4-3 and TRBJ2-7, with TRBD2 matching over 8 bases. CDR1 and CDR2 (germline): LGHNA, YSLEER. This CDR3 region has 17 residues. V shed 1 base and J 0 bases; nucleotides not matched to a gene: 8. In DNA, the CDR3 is TGCGCCAGCAGCCAAGGTGGTCTAGCGGGCCTCTCCTACGAGCAGTACTTC. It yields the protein CASSQGGLAGLSYEQYF.

The CDR3 region has the DNA TGTGCCAGCAGTTCCGCCCCGCGCACTGAAGCTTTCTTT. Translating it yields CASSSAPRTEAFF. This sequence joins TRBV28 and TRBJ1-1; the D is unclear. Per the germline V gene, CDR1 is MDHEN and CDR2 is SYDVKM. The CDR3 length is 13 residues. V was shortened by 4 bases and J by 4 bases, with 10 bases between the two germline ends.